The 11 T cell receptor beta chains given below trace back to one sample, sequenced in a study of cytotoxic CD8 clonotypes in ibrutinib-treated CLL. Profiled with immunoSEQ multiplex PCR; TCRdb holds only in-frame clones, not every one. Of about 15,000 clones detected, roughly 68% appear once; the ten largest clones hold roughly 12%. The source was PBMCs, collected before ibrutinib treatment. Source of these receptors: a human donor with chronic lymphocytic leukemia.

This clone is deemed medium-sized (0.01 to 0.1%). The chain employs TRBV7-2 and TRBJ2-1, with a tentative D call TRBD1 (6 bases). The CDR3 is 17 residues long. V was trimmed by 1 base and J by 4 bases, leaving 17 bases between them. Germline CDR1 SGHTA, CDR2 FQGNSA. For the CDR3, the DNA is TGTGCCAGCAGCTTAGTGGGGGACACTTCCTTTTACAATGAGCAGTTCTTC. Its protein is CASSLVGDTSFYNEQFF.

The rearrangement joins TRBV19 to TRBJ2-2; 8 positions agree with TRBD1. The CDR3 runs 15 residues. Losses at the gene ends were 4 bases for V and 6 bases for J; bases not matched to a gene: 7. Germline-derived CDR1 and CDR2 are LNHDA and SQIVND (reference sequence). In DNA form, the CDR3 reads TGTGCCAGTAGTACAGACAGGGGTTGGGCCGGGGAGCTGTTTTTT. This gives the protein CASSTDRGWAGELFF.

The chain carries TRBV6-1 and TRBJ2-3, with D unclear. This CDR3 comprises 13 residues. With 7 bases removed from V and 4 bases from J, the gap between germline ends came to 12 bases. In germline, CDR1 is MNHNS, CDR2 SASEGT. CDR3 bases: TGTGCCAGCACAATTCGGTATCCAGATACGCAGTATTTT. It codes for CASTIRYPDTQYF.

Sample share makes this clone medium-sized. The chain joins TRBV6-5 to TRBJ1-6; D ambiguous. The CDR3 loop spans 16 amino acids. V lost 4 bases, J lost 1 base, and 11 bases lay in between. Germline V gives CDR1 MNHEY, CDR2 SVGAGI. In DNA form, the CDR3 reads TGTGCCAGCAGTTTGGTTCGGGGTTCCTATAATTCACCCCTCCACTTT. Its protein is CASSLVRGSYNSPLHF.

This chain links TRBV6-1 with TRBJ1-1, with D unresolved. This CDR3 has 11 amino acids. V dropped 3 bases and J dropped 9 bases, with 8 bases sitting between them. Germline lookup yields CDR1 MNHNS and CDR2 SASEGT. CDR3: CASSETVKAFF. Written as DNA, the CDR3 is TGTGCCAGCAGTGAGACGGTGAAAGCTTTCTTT.

This sequence joins TRBV4-1 and TRBJ2-6; the D is unclear. The CDR3 is 15 residues long. Germline V gives CDR1 MGHRA, CDR2 YSYEKL. The V end lost 4 bases, the J end lost 0 bases, and 7 bases lay between the germline ends. CDR3 sequence: CASSLTPSGANVLTF. The CDR3 DNA follows: TGCGCCAGCAGCCTTACCCCCTCTGGGGCCAACGTCCTGACTTTC.

The chain couples TRBV5-4 to TRBJ2-1, with TRBD1 matching over 7 bases. CDR1 is SGHNT, CDR2 YYREEE, per germline (reference sequence). This CDR3 spans 15 amino acids. V was pared by 2 bases and J by 3 bases, with 5 bases of the junction left unmatched. In nucleotides, the CDR3 is TGTGCCAGCAGCTTTACAGGGGTTCTCTACAATGAGCAGTTCTTC. This gives the protein CASSFTGVLYNEQFF.

The chain recombines TRBV7-2 with TRBJ2-1; 11 nucleotides match TRBD2. V lost 5 bases, J lost 1 base, and 7 bases stayed unmatched. The CDR3 is made up of 17 amino acids. The V gene's germline CDR1 is SGHTA and CDR2 FQGNSA. This chain's CDR3 is CASSPGSGGGSYNEQFF. The DNA of the CDR3 is TGTGCCAGCAGCCCCGGTAGCGGGGGGGGATCCTACAATGAGCAGTTCTTC.

This rearrangement joins TRBV15 to TRBJ1-2; D unclear. In germline, CDR1 is LNHNV, CDR2 YYDKDF (reference sequence). The CDR3 loop spans 11 amino acids. V dropped 6 bases and J dropped 4 bases, with 6 bases sitting between them. CDR3 sequence reads: CATSNGYGYTF. Here the CDR3 DNA reads TGTGCCACCAGTAACGGCTATGGCTACACCTTC.

The J gene is TRBJ2-3, the V gene TRBV7-2; D not resolved. CDR3 length: 12 residues. Deletions cut 3 bases from V and 3 bases from J, with 4 bases between. Germline V gene lookup returns CDR1 SGHTA and CDR2 FQGNSA. CDR3 DNA: TGTGCCAGCAGCTTCAAGACAGATACGCAGTATTTT. Amino acid sequence: CASSFKTDTQYF.

The V and J genes are TRBV7-9 and TRBJ1-6; 8 positions agree with TRBD1. With 5 bases clipped from V and 8 bases from J, the junction kept 8 bases outside the gene matches. Germline CDR1 is SEHNR and CDR2 is FQNEAQ (reference sequence). CDR3 length equals 15 residues. The CDR3 bases are TGTGCCAGCAGCCCCACAGGACAGGGATATTCACCCCTCCACTTT. The encoded protein is CASSPTGQGYSPLHF.